These 22 T cell receptor beta chains were all obtained from the same sample, sequenced in a study of blood T cells in healthy people across ages. Combining a sample-barcoded 5' primer with a J-beta primer mix, a second PCR ran for roughly 6 to 12 cycles. One entry per CDR3 protein results from TCRdb running MiXCR on the 5' RACE reads. The sample records around 800,000 distinct CDR3 sequences, 25% to 30% being singletons. These sequences were also reported in another study, on T cells of mothers and their children.

The sequenced sample was blood. These receptor sequences come from a boy younger than 18 in good health.

The rearrangement uses TRBV7-6 and TRBJ2-1; TRBD1 agrees at 7 bases. The J call may be wrong; the DNA end is better matched by TRBJ2-7. The CDR3 extends over 16 amino acids. CDR1 SGHVS and CDR2 FNYEAQ come from the germline V gene. As DNA, the CDR3 is TGTGCCAGCACCAGGGGATTAGACAGGGTCGGCCATAAGCAGTACTTC. Its translation is CASTRGLDRVGHKQYF.

V and J are TRBV3-1 and TRBJ2-5; D is undetermined. The CDR3 has 14 amino acids. Germline lookup yields CDR1 LGHDT and CDR2 YNNKEL (reference sequence). Trimming took off 3 bases at V and 1 base at J, with 9 bases between the two ends. CDR3 sequence (DNA): TGTGCCAGCAGCCAGTCGGCGTCCCAAGAGACCCAGTACTTC. Translated, it gives CASSQSASQETQYF.

The chain combines TRBV20-1 with TRBJ1-4, with D maybe TRBD1 (5 bases). The CDR3 runs to 14 residues. V was trimmed by 5 bases and J by 0 bases, leaving 10 bases between them. Germline CDR1 DFQATT, CDR2 SNEGSKA (reference sequence). In DNA form, the CDR3 reads TGCAGTGCTCTTTGGGACGCAACTAATGAAAAACTGTTTTTT. This encodes CSALWDATNEKLFF.

This clonotype was found a few times. J is TRBJ1-4 and V is TRBV6-2 or TRBV6-3; no firm D call. The CDR3 runs to 13 residues. Germline lookup yields CDR1 MNHEY and CDR2 SVGEGT. Deletions cut 5 bases from V and 8 bases from J, with 12 bases between. CDR3 amino acids: CASSLLQWEKLFF. CDR3 DNA: TGTGCCAGCAGTCTCCTTCAATGGGAAAAACTGTTTTTT.

J is TRBJ1-3 and V is TRBV12-3 or TRBV12-4; D might be TRBD1 (5 bases). Trimming pared 11 bases from V and 0 bases from J, leaving 17 bases between. This CDR3 is built from 15 residues. The CDR3 nucleotides are TGTGCCGTCTCCGGGGCCGGATTCTCTGGAAACACCATATATTTT. Its protein is CAVSGAGFSGNTIYF.

This chain uses TRBV9 with TRBJ1-4; D gene unclear. The germline V gene encodes CDR1 SGDLS and CDR2 YYNGEE. This CDR3 has 15 residues. Trimming removed 0 bases at V and 0 bases at J, with 6 bases between. The CDR3 loop is CASSVDPTTNEKLFF. The CDR3 bases are TGTGCCAGCAGCGTAGATCCTACAACTAATGAAAAACTGTTTTTT.

The J gene is TRBJ1-4, the V gene TRBV12-5; the D is unclear. Per the germline V gene, CDR1 is LGHNT and CDR2 is FRNRAP. The CDR3 contains 14 residues. The ends were cut back, 1 base at V and 3 bases at J, with 6 bases in the middle. CDR3 DNA sequence: TGTGCTAGTGGTTTGGAAGGTCCTAATGAAAAACTGTTTTTT. It encodes CASGLEGPNEKLFF.

This clonotype has more than one count but fewer than ten. V usage is TRBV15 and J usage is TRBJ2-2; D possibly corresponds to TRBD2 (5 bases). Trimming shortened V by 1 base and J by 1 base, and 10 bases separated the two germline ends. In germline, CDR1 is LNHNV, CDR2 YYDKDF (reference sequence). The CDR3 runs 16 residues. The CDR3 nucleotides read TGTGCCACCAGCAGAGCTTGGGGAGAGAACACCGGGGAGCTGTTTTTT. Translating gives CATSRAWGENTGELFF.

This clonotype was counted between two and nine times. The chain combines TRBV5-1 with TRBJ1-4; no firm D call. V dropped 0 bases and J dropped 3 bases, with 6 bases sitting between them. CDR1 and CDR2 from the germline V gene are SGHRS and YFSETQ. The CDR3 is made up of 14 amino acids. DNA of the CDR3: TGCGCCAGCAGCTTGGCCCCAGCTAATGAAAAACTGTTTTTT. This codes for CASSLAPANEKLFF.

This chain joins TRBV7-9 and TRBJ2-5; TRBD1 matches at 8 bases. The J call is in doubt because the DNA end fits TRBJ2-7 better. The CDR3 is 14 residues long. Germline-derived CDR1 and CDR2 are SEHNR and FQNEAQ (reference sequence). The CDR3 region has the DNA TGTGCCAGCAGCATGGACAGGGAGTTCTACGAGCAGTACTTC. This encodes CASSMDREFYEQYF.

This clonotype has more than one count but fewer than ten. This chain connects TRBV11-1 to TRBJ2-5; 10 bases line up with TRBD2. J lost 0 bases, V lost 5 bases, and 6 bases had no gene match. Germline V gene data show CDR1 as SGHAT and CDR2 as FQDESV (reference sequence). This CDR3 has 16 residues. The DNA of the CDR3 is TGTGCCAGCAGCGGAAAAACTAGCGGGGACCAAGAGACCCAGTACTTC. Its translation is CASSGKTSGDQETQYF.

This chain links TRBV7-9 with TRBJ2-5; TRBD1 might be the D (6 bases). The CDR3 runs to 14 residues. V shed 5 bases and J shed 2 bases, with 12 bases lying between them. Per the germline V gene, CDR1 is SEHNR and CDR2 is FQNEAQ (reference sequence). CDR3 sequence: CASSQDSKQETQYF. The DNA of the CDR3 is TGTGCCAGCAGCCAGGACAGTAAACAAGAGACCCAGTACTTC.

The V call is TRBV6-2 or TRBV6-3, the J call TRBJ1-2; tentative D call: TRBD1 (6 bases). The CDR3 has 13 amino acids. The germline V and J ends were trimmed by 4 bases and 5 bases, with 11 bases remaining between them. Germline V gives CDR1 MNHEY, CDR2 SVGEGT. Written as DNA, the CDR3 is TGTGCCAGCAGTTCGTCAGGGGTGTATGGCTACACCTTC. It is translated as CASSSSGVYGYTF.

Remarks on this clonotype: Just one base apart from a much larger clone, this may be a read error. The genes are TRBV6-1 and TRBJ2-5; TRBD1 matches at 9 bases. The end of the DNA is better explained by TRBJ2-7, so the J call may be wrong. The CDR3 runs to 13 residues. Germline CDR1 reads MNHNS; CDR2 reads SASEGT. The CDR3 coding sequence is TGTGCCAGCAACCGGGACAGGGCCTACGAGCAGTACTTC. The encoded protein is CASNRDRAYEQYF.

This clonotype was recorded a few times. The rearrangement joins TRBV9 to TRBJ2-6, with D possibly matching TRBD1 (6 bases). This CDR3 comprises 17 residues. V was pared by 4 bases and J by 0 bases, with 14 bases between. Germline assignment: CDR1 SGDLS and CDR2 YYNGEE. The CDR3 DNA reads as TGTGCCAGCAGCCCCCGACAGGATAGCTCTGGGGCCAACGTCCTGACTTTC. It codes for CASSPRQDSSGANVLTF.

This clonotype was seen repeatedly, ten times or more. The chain is built from TRBV29-1 and TRBJ1-2, with a weak D call TRBD1 (5 bases). V was cut by 0 bases and J by 0 bases, with 11 bases left in between. The length of the CDR3 is 15 residues. From germline, CDR1 is SQVTM and CDR2 ANQGSEA. The CDR3 is CSVEEGLLANYGYTF. CDR3 DNA: TGCAGCGTTGAAGAGGGGCTGTTAGCTAACTATGGCTACACCTTC.

At least ten counts were recorded for this clonotype. The chain recombines TRBV7-2 with TRBJ2-3, with TRBD2 identical over 9 bases. The CDR3 runs to 15 residues. V was clipped by 6 bases and J by 5 bases; unmatched bases: 9. Germline loops: CDR1 SGHTA, CDR2 FQGNSA. CDR3 DNA: TGTGCCAGCAGGAGATTAGCGGGAGTGGGAGATACGCAGTATTTT. The encoded protein is CASRRLAGVGDTQYF.

This clonotype came up a few times. This rearrangement joins TRBV19 to TRBJ2-5, with D tentatively TRBD1 (6 bases). The CDR3 extends over 13 amino acids. Germline V lookup: CDR1 LNHDA, CDR2 SQIVND (reference sequence). V was shortened by 4 bases and J by 5 bases, with 11 bases between the two germline ends. The CDR3 bases are TGTGCCAGTAGTAGGACAGTCCGGGAGACCCAGTACTTC. It encodes CASSRTVRETQYF.

This sequence joins TRBV5-1 and TRBJ2-3; unclear D gene. There are 15 residues in the CDR3. The V gene lost 5 bases and the J gene lost 2 bases, with 15 bases spanning the gap. CDR1 and CDR2 from the germline V gene are SGHRS and YFSETQ. The CDR3 nucleotides read TGCGCCAGCAGAGGGCTGGGCGCGTCCACAGATACGCAGTATTTT. It encodes CASRGLGASTDTQYF.

This clonotype has a handful of counts. V is TRBV30 and J is TRBJ2-1; 9 bases are shared with TRBD1. V lost 3 bases and J lost 1; bases outside the gene matches: 4. Germline CDR1 is GTSNPN and CDR2 is SVGIG (reference sequence). CDR3 size: 15 residues. Here the CDR3 reads CAWRDRGWSYNEQFF. The CDR3 nucleotides are TGTGCCTGGAGAGACAGGGGGTGGTCCTACAATGAGCAGTTCTTC.

To note about this clonotype: One end of the junction fails to match germline, which may point to a read error. The rearrangement joins TRBV12-3 or TRBV12-4 to TRBJ2-7; D is uncertain. The CDR3 has 12 residues. The CDR3 region is CVSSPRTYEQYF. The CDR3 bases are TGTGTCAGCAGTCCCCGTACCTACGAGCAGTACTTC.

The sample holds a few counts of this clonotype. V and J are TRBV11-2 and TRBJ1-2, with 11 nucleotides matching TRBD1. The CDR3 length is 19 residues. J lost 5 bases, V lost 4 bases, and 18 bases had no gene match. Germline V gives CDR1 SGHAT, CDR2 FQNNGV. CDR3 loop: CASSSLRAGQGAGAYGYTF. Written as DNA, the CDR3 is TGTGCCAGCAGCTCTCTTAGAGCAGGACAGGGGGCCGGAGCTTATGGCTACACCTTC.